This TCR beta chain was captured by sequencing in a study of shared clonotypes between healthy human individuals (dated by TCRdb to between 2020 and 2021). In the study overall: The cohort included three men and two women between 18 and 49 years of age. For each donor, three plates each were used for CD4 naive and CD4 memory, two plates were used for CD8 naive, and one plate was used for CD8 memory. The study deeply sequenced blood TCR repertoires of five healthy adults to estimate repertoire size and the extent of clonotype sharing between individuals. To increase sequencing depth and limit assay-specific biases, different laboratories used diverse techniques to prepare libraries and sequence TCR repertoires. Each donor's leukapheresis produced roughly between roughly 0.85 and 9.5 billion PBMCs. General findings and caveats noted by the study authors: Compared with non-shared clonotypes, the clonotypes found in all four sorted-subset donors had higher generation probabilities. Sampling was restricted to blood, and TCR repertoires in tissue are likely to differ from TCR repertoires in blood. When a few donors were compared, the shared fraction of clonotypes was about 5% for naive CD4, about 4% for naive CD8, more than 2% for memory CD4, and 0.35% to 0.4% for memory CD8. Based on pairwise subsampling, the degree of clonotype sharing among donors was expected to be affected by sequencing depth. Because the study included a small number of donors, the genetic and exposure-history diversity represented was limited. Even with the large sequencing depth, rarefaction of the sorted-subset datasets indicated that sequencing was incomplete. Estimated clonotype richness was generally larger for naive than for memory subsets.

The CDR3, from cysteine to phenylalanine, totals 14 residues. CDR3 DNA only is kept here, 42 bases in frame from base 1. From the germline V gene, CDR1 is MNHNS and CDR2 is SASEGT. The V end loses 2 bases and the J end loses 5 bases, and a stretch of 12 bases separates them. Healthy HIV-negative adults with no recently reported acute infections or vaccinations were included as donors. Every donor was a Caucasian adult living in Nashville, Tennessee, USA. Magnetic negative selection was used to enrich CD4+ T cells, after which naive cells were positively selected on CD45RA and the negative fraction became the memory subset. After blood collection by leukapheresis, PBMCs were isolated using Ficoll-Histopaque density gradient centrifugation and then cryopreserved in the vapor phase of liquid nitrogen. Purity and quantity of every magnetically sorted T cell population were checked by analytical flow cytometry. Genomic DNA was isolated from every sorted fraction and measured by UV absorbance on a Nanodrop 2000c.

Using the deep immunoSEQ assay, multiplex PCR amplified TCR CDR3 regions from genomic DNA. Extracted genomic DNA from each cell subset was distributed evenly across all wells of several immunoSEQ 96-well plates, and each plate was treated as a replicate. For sorted subsets, each replicate PCR was loaded with roughly 200 ng genomic DNA, equivalent to approximately 33,000 T cell genomes. Purified libraries were quantified with a Qubit 3.0 fluorometer, sized on a Bioanalyzer 2100, and re-quantified with the KAPA Library Quantification kit. Every immunoSEQ 96-well plate was sequenced on a separate single-read 150-cycle Illumina NextSeq 550 flow cell. In the source study's methods: The immunoSEQ output contained only junctional sequences without quality scores, so filtering could not match that applied to full-length reads. Sequences were annotated with PyIR, a Python wrapper for IgBLAST v1.9, using IMGT germline references to assign V/J genes and CDR3. Reads were removed for weak V/J assignments (E-value above 1e-6), missing CDR3, stop codons, out-of-frame junctions, or ambiguous translated residues. V3J clonotypes were defined by identical inferred V gene, J gene, and CDR3 amino acid sequence. Percentage overlap between repertoires was computed as shared unique clonotypes divided by the size of the smaller repertoire. Three approaches were used to assess repertoire richness: RTK rarefaction, the Chao1 estimator, and Recon v2.1 estimates of unobserved clonotypes. Generation probabilities were computed with OLGA for all TCRbeta clonotypes obtained by the gDNA method from several donors. As stored in TCRdb, this immuneACCESS dataset retains in-frame rearrangements with V and J assigned. A fraction of the clones does not appear; measured against another copy, unresolved V genes explain less than half of the discrepancy, and the remainder lacks a known reason. V and J calls and clone size follow that table, whereas D and trimming were derived from the DNA. The sample records over 950,000 clones, about 80% of which are singletons. 0.85% to 1% of the sample is in the top ten clones.

Turning to this clone: Its antigen remains unidentified. No base quality values were provided; no much bigger clone lies one nucleotide off.

The receptor chain draws on TRBV6-1 and TRBJ1-1, with the D gene not confidently named. Sequencing was carried out using memory CD4+ T cells from PBMCs. The label giving this sample's cell subset or site can be read as: CD45RA-negative fraction. The receptor's source is a man aged 18 to 35 in good health. Some clones in this sample may be carry-over from other donors' samples. This receptor carries the CDR3 CASSELRSGTEAFF. The nucleotide sequence reads TGTGCCAGCAGTGAACTGAGATCCGGGACTGAAGCTTTCTTT.